Included here is one TCR beta chain sequence, with context. Its specificity is unknown. The data belong to a study of T cell responses to AZD1222 COVID-19 vaccine. Pooling was applied to second doses at about 4 or about 12 weeks. Study-wide results and caveats: Dominant CD4 TCR responses targeted spike regions 160-218 and 743-854. Nearly half of the spike-specific TCRs reportedly recognize variant regions that carry no mutations. Donors were largely white British and mainly female; clonal diversity was possibly underestimated.

The assay was immunoSEQ multiplex PCR, and TCRdb's table has in-frame clones only and misses some. The table records some 130,000 clones, over 85% of them present only once. The junction had 10 bases not matched to a gene; V was cut back by 3 bases and J by 3 bases. The V gene's germline CDR1 is SEHNR and CDR2 FQNEAQ (reference sequence). The length of the CDR3 is 16 residues. The sequence was collected from an adult who received the AZD1222 COVID-19 vaccine. The V gene is TRBV7-9, the J gene TRBJ2-7; 8 bases map to TRBD1. Sequencing used peripheral blood, obtained 28 days after the second AZD1222 dose. This CDR3 reads CASSFGQGRSFYEQYF. In nucleotides, the CDR3 is TGTGCCAGCAGCTTCGGACAGGGCCGATCTTTCTACGAGCAGTACTTC.